What follows describes a single T cell receptor beta chain. The data originate from a study of blood T cell repertoires in COVID-19. Study overall: Whether acute or convalescent, the COVID-19 samples came from the United States, Italy and Spain. Nucleic acid was either cDNA or gDNA, and it came from T cells, B-cell-depleted T cells, or PBMCs.

The authors' processing: Amplification of reference gene primers provided the estimated nucleated cell counts. Method: immunoSEQ multiplex PCR; TCRdb's copy keeps in-frame clones and lacks some. V, J and clone size were drawn from that table, and D and trimming were deduced from the DNA. Of a few hundred thousand clones listed, under 90% are singletons. With 4 bases removed from V and 4 bases from J, the gap between germline ends came to 6 bases. The CDR3 sequence is 12 residues long. Germline V gene lookup returns CDR1 SNHLY and CDR2 FYNNEI. The sample taken for sequencing was peripheral blood. This chain uses TRBV2 with TRBJ2-3; D is uncertain. The TCR was taken from a woman aged 40 to 50 who had recovered from COVID-19. The CDR3 loop is CASSAQSDTQYF. The CDR3 bases are TGTGCCAGCAGTGCACAGTCAGATACGCAGTATTTT.